This T cell receptor beta chain was identified during a study of cytomegalovirus exposure and HLA in healthy donors. Study conclusions and caveats: HLA restriction was apparent for most CMV-associated TCR beta chains in a later analysis.

In this sample, this clone turned up a few times. The antigen remains undetermined. The PCR contained 60 Vbeta and 13 Jbeta primers. Assay used: immunoSEQ multiplex PCR; TCRdb lists only in-frame clones, some missing. This table has some 130,000 clones, 75% appearing once. The V gene lost 1 base and the J gene lost 4 bases, with 12 bases spanning the gap. CDR1 is MNHEY, CDR2 SMNVEV, per germline (reference sequence). The CDR3 loop spans 15 amino acids. Sequencing was carried out using PBMCs. The clonotype comes from a man aged 30-40 years in good health and CMV-seronegative. The chain recombines TRBV27 with TRBJ2-3; a possible D gene is TRBD1 (6 bases). The CDR3: CASSLYLAGADTQYF. CDR3 nucleotide sequence: TGTGCCAGCAGTTTATATTTAGCAGGGGCAGATACGCAGTATTTT.